This T cell receptor (beta chain) was recovered during a study of vaccination and CD4 T cells after COVID-19. Germline CDR1 and CDR2: KGHSH and LQKENI. V gave up 0 bases and J gave up 5 bases; unmatched junction bases: 6. CDR3 length: 16 amino acids. Treatment given: roughly 10-day PBMC culture with coronavirus spike peptide pools or control peptides (ViraFEST assay). Concerning this clonotype: The antigen is unknown.

Cultured CD4+ T-cell DNA underwent Oncomine TCR Beta short-read sequencing. TCRdb processed the PCR reads anew with MiXCR; each CDR3 protein has one entry. The data contain about 10,000 distinct CDR3 sequences, 30% of them singletons. Sequencing used CD4+ T cells from blood, cultured in vitro, obtained after SARS-CoV-2 vaccination. This clonotype was obtained from a human donor who had recovered from COVID-19. The chain carries TRBV18 and TRBJ2-3; TRBD1 matches 9 bases. The CDR3 DNA reads as TGTGCCAGCTCACCACCGTTACAGGGGGCTGGAGATACGCAGTATTTT. Translated: CASSPPLQGAGDTQYF.